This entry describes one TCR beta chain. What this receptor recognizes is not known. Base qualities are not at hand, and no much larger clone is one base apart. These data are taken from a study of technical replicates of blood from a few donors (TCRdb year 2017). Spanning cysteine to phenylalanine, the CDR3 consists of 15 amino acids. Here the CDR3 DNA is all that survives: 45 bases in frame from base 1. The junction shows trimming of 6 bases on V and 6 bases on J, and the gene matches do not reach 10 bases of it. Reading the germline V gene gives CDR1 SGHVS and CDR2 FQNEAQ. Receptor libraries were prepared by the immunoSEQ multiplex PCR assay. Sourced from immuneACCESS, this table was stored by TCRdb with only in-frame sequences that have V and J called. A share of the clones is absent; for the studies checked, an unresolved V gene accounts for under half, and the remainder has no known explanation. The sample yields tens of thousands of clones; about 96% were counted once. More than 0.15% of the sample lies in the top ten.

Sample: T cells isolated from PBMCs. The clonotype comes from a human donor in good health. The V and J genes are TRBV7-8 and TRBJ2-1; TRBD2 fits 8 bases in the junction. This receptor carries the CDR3 CASRPIRGGRNEQFF. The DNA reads TGTGCCAGCAGACCTATCCGGGGGGGCCGCAATGAGCAGTTCTTC.